The next 17 T cell receptor beta chains were all read from a single sample in a study of human T cells and chemical hapten exposure. Time point given: patch test 2, 6 weeks after DPC sensitization. Treatment reported: therapeutic diphenylcyclopropenone sensitization with weekly scalp DPC. TCRdb passed the RACE reads through MiXCR, listing each CDR3 protein once. The sample yields about 82,000 distinct CDR3 sequences, 5% to 8.5% seen once. The sequencing here drew on whole blood, taken in connection with sensitization to the hapten diphenylcyclopropenone (DPC). The receptors derive from a woman in her twenties or thirties with alopecia areata. Some clones in this sample may be carry-over from other donors' samples.

In this sample, this clonotype turned up a few times. The V and J genes are TRBV5-4 and TRBJ1-3; unclear D gene. V was trimmed by 2 bases and J by 8 bases, leaving 20 bases between them. Germline lookup yields CDR1 SGHNT and CDR2 YYREEE (reference sequence). This CDR3 has 16 residues. CDR3 DNA sequence: TGTGCCAGCAGCTTAGGTTCCCGAGGTCTACGCGACACCATATATTTT. This gives the protein CASSLGSRGLRDTIYF.

V gene TRBV2 combines with J gene TRBJ1-4, with D uncertain. The length of the CDR3 is 14 residues. The V and J ends lost 9 bases and 7 bases respectively, with 18 bases between them. In germline, CDR1 is SNHLY, CDR2 FYNNEI. The CDR3 DNA is TGTGCCAGAAGAATTGATACTCGGGGTGAAAAACTGTTTTTT. This sequence encodes CARRIDTRGEKLFF.

This clonotype came up many times. V is TRBV27 and J is TRBJ2-1; 7 bases line up with TRBD2. Germline V gene lookup returns CDR1 MNHEY and CDR2 SMNVEV (reference sequence). The CDR3 runs to 14 residues. V lost 5 bases and J lost 5; bases outside the gene matches: 6. The DNA for the CDR3 is TGTGCCAGCAGTCGGGGACTAACAGACAATGAGCAGTTCTTC. The encoded protein is CASSRGLTDNEQFF.

This clonotype came up many times. The chain couples TRBV6-5 to TRBJ2-4; 8 bases match TRBD1. V lost 6 bases to trimming and J lost 1 base; unmatched junction nucleotides: 5. CDR1 MNHEY and CDR2 SVGAGI come from the germline V gene. This CDR3 contains 15 residues. The CDR3 nucleotides are TGTGCCAGCAGCCGGACAGGGAGTGCCAAAAACATTCAGTACTTC. Its translation: CASSRTGSAKNIQYF.

At least ten counts were recorded for this clonotype. The chain couples TRBV6-6 to TRBJ1-2; D not resolved. The CDR3 is 13 amino acids. Trimming took 10 bases from V and 4 from J, leaving 16 bases between them. Per germline, CDR1 MNHNY and CDR2 SVGAGI (reference sequence). Here the CDR3 reads CATLLGLSYGYTF. Here the CDR3 DNA reads TGTGCCACGCTCTTGGGGTTGAGCTATGGCTACACCTTC.

The chain couples TRBV6-2 or TRBV6-3 to TRBJ1-2; 8 bases align to TRBD1. Germline assignment: CDR1 MNHEY and CDR2 SVGEGT. This CDR3 has 16 residues. The J segment lost 2 bases and the V segment lost 6 bases, leaving 11 bases of the junction unmatched. CDR3 sequence: CASSTYGGTGNYGYTF. In nucleotides, the CDR3 is TGTGCCAGCAGCACCTACGGGGGGACAGGCAACTATGGCTACACCTTC.

A few counts support this clonotype. The V gene is TRBV7-9, the J gene TRBJ1-2; D remains ambiguous. The V gene's germline CDR1 is SEHNR and CDR2 FQNEAQ (reference sequence). The germline V and J ends were trimmed by 6 bases and 2 bases, with 10 bases remaining between them. The CDR3 is made up of 13 amino acids. CDR3: CASSPQENYGYTF. The DNA of the CDR3 is TGTGCCAGCAGTCCCCAAGAAAACTATGGCTACACCTTC.

This clonotype has ten or more counts. This chain joins TRBV20-1 and TRBJ1-1; tentatively, D is TRBD1 (6 bases). Germline V lookup: CDR1 DFQATT, CDR2 SNEGSKA (reference sequence). Trimming removed 5 bases at V and 4 bases at J, with 17 bases between. The CDR3 sequence is 14 residues long. The CDR3 DNA follows: TGCAGTGCTTTACAGGGCCGGGTAGGCACTGAAGCTTTCTTT. Translation gives CSALQGRVGTEAFF.

This clonotype came up many times. This chain connects TRBV19 to TRBJ1-1; D remains ambiguous. The germline CDR1 and CDR2 sequences are LNHDA and SQIVND (reference sequence). CDR3 length: 13 amino acids. V lost 3 bases and J 2 bases, leaving 7 bases between the germline ends. In DNA form, the CDR3 reads TGTGCCAGTAGTATGACGGATAACACTGAAGCTTTCTTT. Its translation: CASSMTDNTEAFF.

This clonotype was seen many times. V gene TRBV20-1 combines with J gene TRBJ1-1; TRBD1 might be the D (5 bases). Germline V CDR1 and CDR2: DFQATT, SNEGSKA (reference sequence). Trimming took 3 bases from V and 3 from J, leaving 8 bases between them. The CDR3 loop spans 12 amino acids. This chain's CDR3 is CSASLRDTEAFF. CDR3 nucleotide sequence: TGCAGTGCTAGTCTCAGGGACACTGAAGCTTTCTTT.

This clonotype has more than one count but fewer than ten. The CDR3 nucleotides are TGTGCCAGCAGCCGCAACTCCGGGACTACAAATGAGCAGTTCTTC. Translating gives CASSRNSGTTNEQFF. V gene TRBV6-6 combines with J gene TRBJ2-1; 7 bases line up with TRBD2. The CDR3 runs to 15 residues. With 6 bases clipped from V and 7 bases from J, the junction kept 12 bases outside the gene matches. The germline gives CDR1 MNHNY, CDR2 SVGAGI (reference sequence).

The sample holds a few counts of this clonotype. The CDR3 DNA reads as TGTGCCAGCAGCCAAGAAGGGGACGGGAATCCCTGGGAGCTGTTTTTT. Encoded protein: CASSQEGDGNPWELFF. The chain couples TRBV14 to TRBJ2-2; either TRBD1 or TRBD2 may supply D (5 bases each). Germline lookup yields CDR1 SGHDN and CDR2 FVKESK. The V end was cut by 0 bases, the J end by 9 bases, with 17 bases between. The CDR3 is 16 amino acids.

This clonotype was found a few times. The chain uses TRBV3-1 and TRBJ1-4, with D perhaps TRBD1 (5 bases). This CDR3 region has 17 residues. Trimming took off 8 bases at V and 5 bases at J, with 24 bases between the two ends. Germline-derived CDR1 and CDR2 are LGHDT and YNNKEL (reference sequence). In DNA, the CDR3 is TGTGCCAGCCAGAGTTTTGGAATGGGGCGCCAAAATGAAAAACTGTTTTTT. Translating gives CASQSFGMGRQNEKLFF.

In this sample, this clonotype turned up a few times. The rearrangement joins TRBV7-9 to TRBJ1-2; the match to TRBD1 covers 7 bases. There are 15 residues in the CDR3. Germline V lookup: CDR1 SEHNR, CDR2 FQNEAQ (reference sequence). The V segment lost 5 bases and the J segment 0 bases; nucleotides outside the gene matches: 6. CDR3 in DNA: TGTGCCAGCAGCAACAGGGACAGCTCTAACTATGGCTACACCTTC. It yields the protein CASSNRDSSNYGYTF.

This chain links TRBV5-1 with TRBJ2-5; TRBD1 matches at 7 bases. Germline assignment: CDR1 SGHRS and CDR2 YFSETQ. CDR3 size: 13 residues. J gave up 2 bases and V 4 bases, and 2 bases lay outside the gene matches. As DNA, the CDR3 is TGCGCCAGCAGCACGGGACAGCAAGAGACCCAGTACTTC. Encoded protein: CASSTGQQETQYF.

This clonotype was seen at least ten times. The chain uses TRBV12-3 or TRBV12-4 and TRBJ1-2, with TRBD1 identical over 10 bases. CDR3 length equals 15 residues. The V segment lost 4 bases and the J segment 2 bases; nucleotides outside the gene matches: 4. The CDR3 DNA is TGTGCCAGCAGTTCCCGGACAGGGGGGAACTATGGCTACACCTTC. Its translation: CASSSRTGGNYGYTF.

The rearrangement links TRBV29-1 to TRBJ2-1; D may correspond to TRBD1 or TRBD2 (6 bases each). Germline V gene sequence: CDR1 SQVTM, CDR2 ANQGSEA. V dropped 6 bases and J dropped 16 bases, with 16 bases sitting between them. The CDR3 sequence is 10 residues long. As DNA, the CDR3 is TGCAGCGTAACAGGCGGGACAAGCTTCTTC. Translated, it gives CSVTGGTSFF.